This T cell receptor beta chain was captured by sequencing in a study of identifying expanded T cells in peripheral blood. Germline V gives CDR1 SGHTA, CDR2 FQGNSA. This CDR3 has 13 amino acids. V dropped 7 bases and J dropped 4 bases, with 11 bases sitting between them. With respect to this clone: Its antigen is undetermined.

Clones were read by immunoSEQ multiplex PCR, and TCRdb kept only the in-frame ones, dropping some. The data contain 70,000 to 95,000 clones, around nine tenths of them singletons. General study points: Differentially abundant clones: about 1.2 between replicates, 15 to 17 at approximately 14 days, 19 to 20 at four.

No infections or other immune events were documented during collection. This TCR derives from a person aged 18 to 69 in good health. Sequences were obtained from blood. V usage is TRBV7-2 and J usage is TRBJ2-1; D is undetermined. The CDR3 nucleotides read TGTGCCAGCACCCTCCGACCGTACAATGAGCAGTTCTTC. Its protein is CASTLRPYNEQFF. Full variable domain (rest looked up from reference TRBV7-2 and TRBJ2-1): GAGVSQSPSNKVTEKGKDVELRCDPISGHTALYWYRQSLGQGLEFLIYFQGNSAPDKSGLPSDRFSAERTGGSVSTLTIQRTQQEDSAVYLCASTLRPYNEQFFGPGTRLTVL.